The entry below gives a single T cell receptor (beta chain) sequence along with its context. The target antigen is unknown. Amplification used 60 Vbeta primers and 13 Jbeta primers. Libraries were prepared by immunoSEQ multiplex PCR; TCRdb keeps only in-frame clonotypes and omits some of them. The sample contains 140,000 to 150,000 clones, approximately 80% of which appear only once. This CDR3 region has 15 residues. Trimming took off 5 bases at V and 4 bases at J, with 17 bases between the two ends. Germline CDR1 and CDR2: SEHNR and FQNEAQ (reference sequence). The data were taken from a study of cytomegalovirus exposure and HLA in healthy donors. The study, taken as a whole, reports: Later analysis reportedly placed an Asian-associated ancestry cluster below the roughly 680-donor mean in N-insertions. It has been reported that TCR beta sequences accurately predicted the HLA-A and HLA-B alleles of most subjects.

The sequenced sample was PBMCs. The V gene is TRBV7-9, the J gene TRBJ1-2, with D possibly matching TRBD1 (5 bases). This sequence was found in a female donor in good health and CMV-seronegative. CDR3 protein: CASSRLGREGYGYTF. For the CDR3, the DNA is TGTGCCAGCAGCCGTTTGGGGCGGGAGGGCTATGGCTACACCTTC.